A selection of T cell receptor beta chains follows, all from one sample in a study of shared clonotypes between healthy human individuals. Clones were read by immunoSEQ multiplex PCR, and TCRdb kept only the in-frame ones, dropping some. The table has almost 750,000 clones, just under 75% seen once. Sequences were obtained from memory CD4+ T cells sorted from blood. The receptors shown here come from a young woman in good health. The conserved cysteine and the conserved F or W are not part of the CDR3 here. Each record gives: J gene, V gene, CDR3 length, CDR3 protein.

TRBJ1-3,TRBV10-2,13,ASSLTADSGNTIY
TRBJ2-7,TRBV2,12,ASKRTGDGGEQY
TRBJ1-2,TRBV13,13,ASSARGATNYGYT
TRBJ2-7,TRBV5-1,13,ASSLTGEEFYEQY
TRBJ1-1,TRBV7-9,11,ASSLWSNTEAF
TRBJ2-1,TRBV7-3,13,ASSLTSTSENEQF
TRBJ2-1,TRBV14,10,ASSGTRLSQF
TRBJ2-5,TRBV29-1,11,SGGTGGEETQY
TRBJ2-6,TRBV18,14,ASSPPRSSGANVLT
TRBJ2-2,TRBV7-6,15,ASSETIAETNTGELF
TRBJ1-5,TRBV5-6,14,ASSLGATTPNQPQH
TRBJ1-1,TRBV28,11,ASSLVLNTEAF
TRBJ1-4,TRBV2,15,ASSEPWLQATNEKLF
TRBJ2-5,TRBV29-1,12,SVVSPQKQETQY
TRBJ1-1,TRBV18,12,ASSPRPTGAEAF
TRBJ1-5,TRBV7-2,13,ASSLRGLGNQPQH
TRBJ1-4,TRBV6-5,11,ASRATGGEKLF
TRBJ2-7,TRBV7-2,13,ASSSRTSETYEQY
TRBJ2-7,TRBV6-6,12,ASSQDRGGYEQY
TRBJ2-7,TRBV7-2,13,ASSPQWLASYEQY